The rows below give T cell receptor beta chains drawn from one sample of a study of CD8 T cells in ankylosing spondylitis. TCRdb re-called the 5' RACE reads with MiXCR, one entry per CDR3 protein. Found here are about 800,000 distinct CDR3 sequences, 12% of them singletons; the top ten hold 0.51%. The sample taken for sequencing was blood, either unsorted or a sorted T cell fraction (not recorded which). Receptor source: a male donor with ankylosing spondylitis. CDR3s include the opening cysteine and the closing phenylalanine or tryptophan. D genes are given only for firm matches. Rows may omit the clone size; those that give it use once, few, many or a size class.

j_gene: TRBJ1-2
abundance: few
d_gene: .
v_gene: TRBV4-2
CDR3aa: CASSRGDRPHGYTF
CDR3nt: TGTGCCAGCAGCCGTGGGGACCGACCTCATGGCTACACCTTC

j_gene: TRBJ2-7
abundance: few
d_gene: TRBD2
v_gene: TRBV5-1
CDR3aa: CASSGTSGASYEQYF
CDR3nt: TGCGCCAGCAGCGGGACTAGCGGAGCCTCCTACGAGCAGTACTTC

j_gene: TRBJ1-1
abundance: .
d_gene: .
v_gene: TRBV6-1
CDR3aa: CASSEFGRGADTEAFF
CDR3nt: TGTGCCAGCAGTGAATTTGGGAGGGGGGCGGACACTGAAGCTTTCTTT

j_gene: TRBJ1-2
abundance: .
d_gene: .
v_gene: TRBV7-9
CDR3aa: CASSLAAPGQIYGYTF
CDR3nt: TGTGCCAGCAGCTTAGCGGCTCCGGGACAAATCTATGGCTACACCTTC

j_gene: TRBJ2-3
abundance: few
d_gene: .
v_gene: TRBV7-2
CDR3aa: CASSLGAHGSTDTQYF
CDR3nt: TGTGCCAGCAGCTTAGGGGCCCACGGGTCCACAGATACGCAGTATTTT

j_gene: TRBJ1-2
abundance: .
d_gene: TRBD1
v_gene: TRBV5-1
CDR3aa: CASSSLDGDRGIRNYGYTF
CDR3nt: TGCGCCAGCAGCTCCCTGGATGGGGACAGGGGAATTCGGAACTATGGCTACACCTTC

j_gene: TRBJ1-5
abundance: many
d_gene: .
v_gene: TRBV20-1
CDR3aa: CSVQRQANQPQHF
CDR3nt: TGCAGTGTTCAGAGGCAGGCTAATCAGCCCCAGCATTTT

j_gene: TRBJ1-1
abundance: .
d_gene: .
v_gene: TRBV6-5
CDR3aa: CASSTSATEAFF
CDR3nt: TGTGCCAGCTCCACCTCCGCCACCGAAGCTTTCTTT

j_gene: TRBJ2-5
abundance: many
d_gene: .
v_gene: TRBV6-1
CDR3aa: CASRLFFSGETQYF
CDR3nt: TGTGCCAGCAGACTCTTCTTTAGCGGAGAGACCCAGTACTTC

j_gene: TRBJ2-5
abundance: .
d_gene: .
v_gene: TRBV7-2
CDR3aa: CASSLGLGNHQYF
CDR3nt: TGTGCCAGCAGCTTAGGTCTTGGGAATCATCAGTACTTC

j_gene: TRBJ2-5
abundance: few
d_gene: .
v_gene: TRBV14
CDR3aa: CASSQASVEETQYF
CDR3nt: TGTGCCAGCAGCCAAGCTTCAGTGGAAGAGACCCAGTACTTC

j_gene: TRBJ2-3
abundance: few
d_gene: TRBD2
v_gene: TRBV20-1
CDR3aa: CSAGLVDTQYF
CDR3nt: TGCAGTGCTGGACTAGTGGATACGCAGTATTTT

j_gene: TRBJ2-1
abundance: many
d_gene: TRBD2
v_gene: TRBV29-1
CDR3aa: CSVDWASGGWNEQFF
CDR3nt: TGCAGCGTTGATTGGGCTAGCGGGGGGTGGAATGAGCAGTTCTTC

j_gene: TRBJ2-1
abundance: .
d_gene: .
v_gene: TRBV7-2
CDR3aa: CASSPPSYEQFF
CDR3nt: TGTGCCAGCAGCCCACCTTCGTATGAGCAGTTCTTC

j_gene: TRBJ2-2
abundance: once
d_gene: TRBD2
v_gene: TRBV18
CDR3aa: CASSPKASGTNTGELFF
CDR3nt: TGTGCCAGCTCACCGAAGGCTAGCGGGACGAACACCGGGGAGCTGTTTTTT

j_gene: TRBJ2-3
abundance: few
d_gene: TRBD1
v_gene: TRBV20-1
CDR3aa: CSARKRQGADTQYF
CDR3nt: TGCAGTGCTAGAAAACGGCAGGGGGCAGATACGCAGTATTTT

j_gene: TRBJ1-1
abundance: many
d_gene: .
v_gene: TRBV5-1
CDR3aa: CASSRGAYEAFF
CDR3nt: TGCGCCAGCAGTCGGGGGGCATATGAAGCTTTCTTT

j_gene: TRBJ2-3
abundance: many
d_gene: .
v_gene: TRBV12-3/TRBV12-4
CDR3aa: CASSLYPDTQYF
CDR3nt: TGTGCCAGCAGTTTATACCCAGATACGCAGTATTTT

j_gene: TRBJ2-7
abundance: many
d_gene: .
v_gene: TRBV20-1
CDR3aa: CSARASYEQYF
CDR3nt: TGCAGTGCTAGGGCTAGCTACGAGCAGTACTTC

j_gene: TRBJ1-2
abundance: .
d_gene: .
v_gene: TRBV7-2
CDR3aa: CASSSGASYGYTF
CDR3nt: TGTGCCAGCAGCTCGGGGGCTTCTTATGGCTACACCTTC

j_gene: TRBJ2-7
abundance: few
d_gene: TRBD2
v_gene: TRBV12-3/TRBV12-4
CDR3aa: CASSFGLSSGRPYEQYF
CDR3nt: TGTGCCAGCAGTTTTGGTTTGTCTAGCGGGCGACCCTACGAGCAGTACTTC

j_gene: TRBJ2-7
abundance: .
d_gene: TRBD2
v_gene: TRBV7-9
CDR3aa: CASSFRLAETYEQYF
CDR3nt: TGTGCCAGCAGCTTTCGTCTAGCGGAGACCTACGAGCAGTACTTC

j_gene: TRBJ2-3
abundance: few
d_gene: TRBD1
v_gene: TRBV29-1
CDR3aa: CSVGTGDTDTQYF
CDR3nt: TGCAGCGTAGGGACAGGAGACACAGATACGCAGTATTTT

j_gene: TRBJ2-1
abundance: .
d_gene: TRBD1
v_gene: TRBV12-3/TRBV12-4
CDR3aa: CASRTTGKPVNEQFF
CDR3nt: TGTGCCAGCAGGACGACAGGGAAGCCAGTCAATGAGCAGTTCTTC

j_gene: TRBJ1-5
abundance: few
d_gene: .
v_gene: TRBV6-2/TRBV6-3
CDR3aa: CATRTVNQPQHF
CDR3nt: TGTGCCACCCGGACAGTCAATCAGCCCCAGCATTTT

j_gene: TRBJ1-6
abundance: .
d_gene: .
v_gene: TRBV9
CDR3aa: CASQGNAHGPLHF
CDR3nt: TGTGCCAGCCAGGGGAACGCTCATGGACCCCTCCACTTT

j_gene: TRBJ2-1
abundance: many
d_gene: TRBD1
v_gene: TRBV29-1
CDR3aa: CSVELWTGGYNEQFF
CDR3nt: TGCAGCGTTGAACTTTGGACAGGGGGCTACAATGAGCAGTTCTTC

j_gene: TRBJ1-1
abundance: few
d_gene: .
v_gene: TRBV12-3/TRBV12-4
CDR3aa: CASSLSQRVRAFF
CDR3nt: TGTGCCAGCAGTTTAAGCCAACGTGTACGAGCTTTCTTT

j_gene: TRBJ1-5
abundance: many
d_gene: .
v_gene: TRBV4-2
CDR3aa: CASSRDVTGGPQHF
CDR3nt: TGTGCCAGCAGCCGAGACGTGACAGGCGGACCCCAGCATTTT